The 10 T cell receptor beta chains below were found in one sample sequenced in a study of patients and donors after allogeneic stem cell transplantation. Using its own MiXCR run on the RT-PCR reads, TCRdb lists one record per CDR3 protein. The table records 87,000 or so distinct CDR3 sequences, 5% of them present only once. Sequenced input: blood, either unsorted or a sorted T cell fraction (not recorded which). The receptors derive from a human donor who was either an allogeneic HSCT recipient or a stem cell or donor lymphocyte infusion donor (not recorded which). It is not recorded whose cells these are; they may come from a transplant donor.

This chain connects TRBV13 to TRBJ1-1; 8 bases agree with TRBD1. V gave up 6 bases and J gave up 5 bases; unmatched junction bases: 11. This CDR3 comprises 15 residues. Germline V gives CDR1 PRHDT, CDR2 FYEKMQ (reference sequence). The CDR3 DNA follows: TGTGCCAGCAGACAAATTTCAGGGGGCGGGACTGAAGCTTTCTTT. This codes for CASRQISGGGTEAFF.

The chain combines TRBV5-4 with TRBJ1-5; 7 positions match TRBD1. V shed 2 bases, J shed 7 bases, and the junction held 6 bases outside the gene matches. Germline V CDR1 and CDR2: SGHNT, YYREEE (reference sequence). The CDR3 runs to 14 residues. The CDR3 protein is CASSFLGTDQPQHF. CDR3 nucleotide sequence: TGTGCCAGCAGCTTTCTCGGGACAGACCAGCCCCAGCATTTT.

This clonotype was seen a handful of times. This chain links TRBV3-1 with TRBJ2-5, with no clear D. V lost 3 bases and J lost 3, with 8 bases in between. CDR3 length equals 13 residues. Germline lookup yields CDR1 LGHDT and CDR2 YNNKEL (reference sequence). The CDR3 nucleotides are TGTGCCAGCAGCCAGGGAATTAAAGAGACCCAGTACTTC. This sequence encodes CASSQGIKETQYF.

This clonotype has at least ten counts. This sequence joins TRBV10-3 and TRBJ2-7; D perhaps matches TRBD1 (6 bases). CDR1 is ENHRY, CDR2 SYGVKD, per germline. V dropped 0 bases and J dropped 4 bases, with 10 bases sitting between them. The CDR3 extends over 14 amino acids. This CDR3 reads CAISESGQLYEQYF. DNA of the CDR3: TGTGCCATCAGTGAGTCCGGACAGCTATACGAGCAGTACTTC.

This clonotype was seen a handful of times. The J gene is TRBJ1-3, the V gene TRBV30; D is unresolved. The CDR3 consists of 11 residues. V lost 4 bases to trimming and J lost 4 bases, with 5 bases between them. From germline, CDR1 is GTSNPN and CDR2 SVGIG (reference sequence). CDR3 nucleotides: TGTGCCTGGACAAGGGGAAACACCATATATTTT. It is translated as CAWTRGNTIYF.

This clonotype has a handful of counts. The chain links TRBV2 to TRBJ2-5, with TRBD1 as a possible D gene (7 bases). CDR1 and CDR2 (germline): SNHLY, FYNNEI. This CDR3 is built from 13 residues. V was clipped by 7 bases and J by 4 bases, with 13 bases between them. CDR3 sequence reads: CASTRQGGETQYF. The CDR3 DNA sequence: TGTGCCAGCACTAGACAGGGAGGAGAGACCCAGTACTTC.

For this clonotype: Just one base apart from a much larger clone, this may be a read error. The chain joins TRBV20-1 to TRBJ2-1, with a weak D call TRBD1 (6 bases). The V end lost 2 bases, the J end lost 5 bases, and 16 bases lay between the germline ends. Germline V lookup: CDR1 DFQATT, CDR2 SNEGSKA (reference sequence). This CDR3 contains 15 residues. CDR3 protein: CSARNNRVFHNEQFF. The CDR3 nucleotides are TGCAGTGCTAGAAACAACAGGGTCTTCCACAATGAGCAGTTCTTC.

V and J are TRBV5-1 and TRBJ2-1; D not certain. Germline V CDR1 and CDR2: SGHRS, YFSETQ. The CDR3 spans 15 residues. Trimming removed 0 bases at V and 1 base at J, with 8 bases between. DNA of the CDR3: TGCGCCAGCAGCTTGGACAGACCTTCCTACAATGAGCAGTTCTTC. It encodes CASSLDRPSYNEQFF.

There are many counts of this clonotype. The chain has TRBV9 and TRBJ2-1; the D is unclear. Germline V gives CDR1 SGDLS, CDR2 YYNGEE. The CDR3 loop spans 11 amino acids. Trimming removed 3 bases from V and 14 bases from J, with 12 bases in between. The CDR3 DNA reads TGTGCCAGCAGCGCCGGACCCATTAAGTTCTTC. Translated, it gives CASSAGPIKFF.

There are many counts of this clonotype. The chain joins TRBV3-1 to TRBJ1-1, with D possibly matching TRBD1 (5 bases). CDR1 is LGHDT and CDR2 is YNNKEL in the germline V gene (reference sequence). CDR3 size: 14 residues. Trimming shortened V by 2 bases and J by 4 bases, and 11 bases separated the two germline ends. The CDR3 nucleotides are TGTGCCAGCAGCCAACCGGGGCCGGGCACTGAAGCTTTCTTT. Its protein product is CASSQPGPGTEAFF.